This is a list of T cell receptor beta chains from one sample in a study of Ad26.COV2.S vaccination and SARS-CoV-2 variants. Generated by immunoSEQ multiplex PCR, the TCRdb table keeps only in-frame clones and is missing some. The sample has around 300,000 clones, 85% to 90% seen once. This material consisted of peripheral blood, taken in a trial of Ad26.COV2.S vaccine versus placebo. All receptors come from a person aged 18-60 years who received the Ad26.COV2.S COVID-19 vaccine or a placebo. Both conserved end residues are part of each CDR3. The D gene is left open where the match is weak. The size entry is marked missing in some rows and otherwise reads once, few, many or a size class.

cdr3_length	d_call	v_call	j_call	clone_size	cdr3_nt	cdr3_aa
14	.	TRBV28	TRBJ2-5	.	TGTGCCAGCAGTTTATCGGACACCCAAGAGACCCAGTACTTC	CASSLSDTQETQYF
16	.	TRBV3-1/TRBV3-2	TRBJ1-1	.	TGTGCCAGCAGCCATTCCGGACACGCGCGTGGTAGTGGAACTTTCTTT	CASSHSGHARGSGTFF
15	TRBD1	TRBV7-6	TRBJ2-2	.	TGTGCCAGCAGTTTCGGGACAGGGAACACCGGGGAGCTGTTTTTT	CASSFGTGNTGELFF
16	.	TRBV21-1	TRBJ1-4	.	TGTGCCAGCAGTTTACCAAACAGGGTTTGGTCTGAAAAACTGTTTTTT	CASSLPNRVWSEKLFF
23	TRBD2	TRBV5-1	TRBJ2-2	.	TGCGCCAGCAGCTTGAGAGGACGCCCTGTTCTAGCGGGAGGGTCCCCGAACACCGGGGAGCTGTTTTTT	CASSLRGRPVLAGGSPNTGELFF
16	TRBD1	TRBV6-1	TRBJ2-3	.	TGTGCCAGCAGTGCGAGGGACAGCAGTAGCACAGATACGCAGTATTTT	CASSARDSSSTDTQYF
11	.	TRBV10-1	TRBJ1-1	.	TGCGCCAGACCCGGGAGCCCGGGCGCTTTCTTT	CARPGSPGAFF
12	.	TRBV6-2/TRBV6-3	TRBJ2-1	.	TGTGCCAGCAGCCCCGAAGGGAATGAGCAGTTCTTC	CASSPEGNEQFF
15	.	TRBV19	TRBJ2-2	.	TGTGCCAGTAGCCCCGACATAGCGAACACCGGGGAGCTGTTTTTT	CASSPDIANTGELFF
16	TRBD2	TRBV19	TRBJ2-5	.	TGTGCCAGTAGTAAGGGACTAGCGGGGATCCAAGAGACCCAGTACTTC	CASSKGLAGIQETQYF
15	TRBD1	TRBV2	TRBJ1-6	.	TGTGCCAGCAGTGAAGAAAGGGGGCTGGGATCACCCCTCCACTTT	CASSEERGLGSPLHF
14	.	TRBV5-1	TRBJ2-7	.	TGCGCCAGCAGCTATCAGGGAGTCTCCTACGAGCAGTACTTC	CASSYQGVSYEQYF
19	.	TRBV15	TRBJ1-6	.	TGTGCCACCAGACTAGGGTCCAGACCGACAGGCTCCTATAATTCACCCCTCCACTTT	CATRLGSRPTGSYNSPLHF
18	TRBD1	TRBV7-9	TRBJ1-1	.	TGTGCCAGCAGCGTCTACGGACAGGGGGCTTCCATGAACACTGAAGCTTTCTTT	CASSVYGQGASMNTEAFF
15	.	TRBV19	TRBJ1-1	.	TGTGCCAGTAGAACAGGTAAAACAGACTACGGTGAAGCTTTCTTT	CASRTGKTDYGEAFF
13	TRBD1	TRBV28	TRBJ1-6	.	TGTGCCCACAGAGGACAGGCGGATTCACCCCTCCACTTT	CAHRGQADSPLHF
15	.	TRBV7-6	TRBJ2-3	.	TGTGCCAGCAGCTTAGTTCCCGGGATCACAGATACGCAGTATTTT	CASSLVPGITDTQYF
14	.	TRBV29-1	TRBJ2-1	.	TGCAGCGTAGGTTCGGGACAACCCTACAATGAGCAGTTCTTC	CSVGSGQPYNEQFF
15	.	TRBV20-1	TRBJ1-6	.	TGCAGTGCTAGTGGCAGGGGAAGGGATAATTCACCCCTCCACTTT	CSASGRGRDNSPLHF
13	.	TRBV30	TRBJ2-5	.	TGTGCCTGGAGTAACTCAGCCCAAGAGACCCAGTACTTC	CAWSNSAQETQYF
22	TRBD1	TRBV7-8	TRBJ2-7	.	TGTGCCAGCAGCTTAGGGGGAGGTTCGGGACAGGGGTCCTACCTAAGCTCCTACGAGCAGTACTTC	CASSLGGGSGQGSYLSSYEQYF
13	.	TRBV20-1	TRBJ2-5	.	TGCAGTGCTAGTCGGGGGAATGGAGAGACCCAGTACTTC	CSASRGNGETQYF
17	TRBD2	TRBV14	TRBJ2-3	.	TGTGCCAGCAGCCAAGATTTGGCGGGGGGGAGCACAGATACGCAGTATTTT	CASSQDLAGGSTDTQYF
15	.	TRBV5-1	TRBJ2-3	.	TGCGCCAGCAGTAAAGCGGGTTACAGCACAGATACGCAGTATTTT	CASSKAGYSTDTQYF
15	.	TRBV5-1	TRBJ2-7	.	TGCGCCAGCAGCCCCTCCGGGGGGCGTCCCTACGAGCAGTACTTC	CASSPSGGRPYEQYF
15	.	TRBV18	TRBJ1-5	.	TGTGCCAGCTCACCACCGGGAAGTAGCAATCAGCCCCAGCATTTT	CASSPPGSSNQPQHF
16	TRBD1	TRBV5-4	TRBJ2-1	.	TGTGCCAGCAGCCCCACCGGGACAGGGGGGGCTGGTGAGCAGTTCTTC	CASSPTGTGGAGEQFF
16	.	TRBV5-4	TRBJ2-1	.	TGTGCCAGCAGTAACTCAGGGCGAGGGGATTACAATGAGCAGTTCTTC	CASSNSGRGDYNEQFF
13	.	TRBV7-9	TRBJ2-2	.	TGTGCCAGCAGGGGGGCTTCGGCCGGGGAGCTGTTTTTT	CASRGASAGELFF
18	.	TRBV27	TRBJ2-6	.	TGTGCCAGCACTCCCCGGTGGGGGTTGAGCTCTGGGGCCAACGTCCTGACTTTC	CASTPRWGLSSGANVLTF
17	TRBD2	TRBV7-9	TRBJ2-1	.	TGTGCCAGCAGCTTAACGAGCGGGAGGGCCATTTACAATGAGCAGTTCTTC	CASSLTSGRAIYNEQFF
13	.	TRBV6-1	TRBJ2-7	.	TGTGCCAGCAGTGAACAAGCTAGCTACGAGCAGTACTTC	CASSEQASYEQYF
14	.	TRBV11-2	TRBJ1-5	once	TGTGCCAGCAGCGCCTCGGATGCGAATCAGCCCCAGCATTTT	CASSASDANQPQHF
16	TRBD1	TRBV4-3	TRBJ2-7	.	TGCGCCAGCAGCCAAGATTTGGACAGGGAGATCTACGAGCAGTACTTC	CASSQDLDREIYEQYF
16	.	TRBV11-2	TRBJ1-2	.	TGTGCCAGCAGCTTAAGGCCCCAGGCGGTAGGGTTTGGCTACACCTTC	CASSLRPQAVGFGYTF
13	.	TRBV30	TRBJ2-2	.	TGTGCCTGGAGACAAACGAACACCGGGGAGCTGTTTTTT	CAWRQTNTGELFF
14	.	TRBV7-9	TRBJ2-1	.	TGTGCCAGCAGCTTAATGGTTAGCGGCAATGAGCAGTTCTTC	CASSLMVSGNEQFF
18	TRBD2	TRBV18	TRBJ2-3	.	TGTGCCAGCTCAGGAACCGGGACTAGCGGGACCAGCACAGATACGCAGTATTTT	CASSGTGTSGTSTDTQYF
15	.	TRBV6-6	TRBJ1-1	.	TGTGCCAGCAGTTACTCCGGGACGAGCGACACTGAAGCTTTCTTT	CASSYSGTSDTEAFF
14	.	TRBV4-1	TRBJ1-3	.	TGCGCCAGCAGCCAATTAAACTCTGGAAACACCATATATTTT	CASSQLNSGNTIYF
17	TRBD2	TRBV4-1	TRBJ2-1	few	TGCGCCAGCAGCCAAGAATCCGGGACTAGCGGGTACAATGAGCAGTTCTTC	CASSQESGTSGYNEQFF
14	.	TRBV29-1	TRBJ2-3	.	TGCAGCGCTACCGGGACTCCTCGCACAGATACGCAGTATTTT	CSATGTPRTDTQYF
15	TRBD2	TRBV6-5	TRBJ2-3	.	TGTGCCAGCAGTCCCTCCCGGGGAGGGTCAGATACGCAGTATTTT	CASSPSRGGSDTQYF
12	.	TRBV29-1	TRBJ2-2	few	TGCAGCGTTGTCAGGGCCACCGGGGAGCTGTTTTTT	CSVVRATGELFF
14	.	TRBV30	TRBJ2-2	.	TGTGCCTGGAGCTTAGGACAGTATACCGGGGAGCTGTTTTTT	CAWSLGQYTGELFF
14	.	TRBV10-3	TRBJ2-7	once	TGTGCCATCAGTGAGACCCGGGACCCTTTAGGGCAGTACTTC	CAISETRDPLGQYF
14	TRBD1	TRBV29-1	TRBJ2-7	.	TGCAGCGTTGAAATGGGGACAGAGACCTACGAGCAGTACTTC	CSVEMGTETYEQYF
14	.	TRBV5-4	TRBJ2-1	.	TGTGCCAGCAGCTTCTCGGACAGCTACAATGAGCAGTTCTTC	CASSFSDSYNEQFF
15	TRBD1	TRBV11-3	TRBJ2-2	.	TGTGCCAGCAGGGGACAGGGGGCATCAGCCGGGGAGCTGTTTTTT	CASRGQGASAGELFF
14	.	TRBV4-1	TRBJ2-7	.	TGCGCCAGCAGCTCACAGGGTCTGGGGAACGAGCAGTACTTC	CASSSQGLGNEQYF
16	TRBD2	TRBV27	TRBJ2-1	.	TGTGCCAGCAGTAAAAAGGGACTAGCGGGAGTGAATGAGCAGTTCTTC	CASSKKGLAGVNEQFF
14	TRBD1	TRBV19	TRBJ1-3	.	TGTGCCAGTAGTGGGACAGGGGCTGGAAACACCATATATTTT	CASSGTGAGNTIYF